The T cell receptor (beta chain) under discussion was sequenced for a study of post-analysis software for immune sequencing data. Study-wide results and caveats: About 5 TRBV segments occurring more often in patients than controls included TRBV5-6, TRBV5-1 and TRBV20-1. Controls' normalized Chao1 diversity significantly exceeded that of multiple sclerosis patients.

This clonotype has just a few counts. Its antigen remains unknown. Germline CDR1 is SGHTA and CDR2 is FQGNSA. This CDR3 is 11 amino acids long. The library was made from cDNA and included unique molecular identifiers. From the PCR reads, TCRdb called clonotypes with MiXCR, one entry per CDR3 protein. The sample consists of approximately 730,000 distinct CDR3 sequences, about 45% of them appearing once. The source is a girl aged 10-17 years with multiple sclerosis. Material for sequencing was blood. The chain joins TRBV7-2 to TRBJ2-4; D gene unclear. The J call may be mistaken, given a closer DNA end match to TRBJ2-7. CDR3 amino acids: CASSFLYEQYF. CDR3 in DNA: TGTGCCAGCAGCTTCTTATACGAGCAGTACTTC.